This T cell receptor (beta chain) was recorded in a study of T cell responses to AZD1222 COVID-19 vaccine. Study-level points and caveats: At baseline, just 6 or 7 AZD1222 recipients tested seropositive. Females outnumbered males among donors, who were mostly white British; clonal diversity was possibly underestimated.

Clones were sequenced by immunoSEQ multiplex PCR, and TCRdb holds only the in-frame ones, with some missing. The table records approximately 73,000 clones, 80% to 85% of them present only once. With respect to this clone: What it binds is not known.

The CDR3 is 14 residues long. From germline, CDR1 is LGHDT and CDR2 YNNKEL (reference sequence). J was trimmed by 7 bases and V by 5 bases; bases with no gene match: 9. This TCR came from an adult in good health. This rearrangement joins TRBV3-1 (or the pseudogene TRBV3-2) to TRBJ1-2, with 8 bases fitting TRBD1. The sample here was peripheral blood, taken on day 0 of AZD1222 vaccination. CDR3 coding DNA: TGTGCCAGCAGCGTAGGACAGGGTACATCTGGCTACACCTTC. The encoded protein is CASSVGQGTSGYTF.